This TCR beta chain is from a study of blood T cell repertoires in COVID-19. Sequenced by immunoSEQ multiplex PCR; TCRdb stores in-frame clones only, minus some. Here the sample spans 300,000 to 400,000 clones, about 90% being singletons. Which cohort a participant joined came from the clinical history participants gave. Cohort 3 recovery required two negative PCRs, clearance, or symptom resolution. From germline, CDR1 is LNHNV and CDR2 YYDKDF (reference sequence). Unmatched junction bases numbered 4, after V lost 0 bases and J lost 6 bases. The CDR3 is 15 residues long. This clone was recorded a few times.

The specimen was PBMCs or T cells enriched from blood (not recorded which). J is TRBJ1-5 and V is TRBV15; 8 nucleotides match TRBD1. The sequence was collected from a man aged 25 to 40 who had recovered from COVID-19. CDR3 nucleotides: TGTGCCACCAGCAGAGATAGGGGGACAGGTCAGCCCCAGCATTTT. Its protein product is CATSRDRGTGQPQHF.